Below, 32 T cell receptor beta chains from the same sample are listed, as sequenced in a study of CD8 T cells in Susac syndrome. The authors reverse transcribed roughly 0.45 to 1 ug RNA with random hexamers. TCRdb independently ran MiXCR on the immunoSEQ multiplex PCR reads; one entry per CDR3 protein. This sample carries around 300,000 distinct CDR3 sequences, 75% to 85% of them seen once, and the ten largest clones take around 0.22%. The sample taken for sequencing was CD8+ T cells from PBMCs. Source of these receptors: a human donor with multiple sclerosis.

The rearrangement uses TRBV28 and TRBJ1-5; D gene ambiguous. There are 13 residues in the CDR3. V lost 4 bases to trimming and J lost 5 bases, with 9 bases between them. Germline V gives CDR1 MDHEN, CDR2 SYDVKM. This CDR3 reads CASSSNSHQPQHF. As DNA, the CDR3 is TGTGCCAGCAGTTCGAACAGTCATCAGCCCCAGCATTTT.

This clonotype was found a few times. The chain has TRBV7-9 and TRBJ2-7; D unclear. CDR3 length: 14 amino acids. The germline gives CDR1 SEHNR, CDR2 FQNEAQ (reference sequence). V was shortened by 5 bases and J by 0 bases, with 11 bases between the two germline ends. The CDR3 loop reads CASSLAPYSYEQYF. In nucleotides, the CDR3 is TGTGCCAGCAGCCTCGCCCCTTACTCCTACGAGCAGTACTTC.

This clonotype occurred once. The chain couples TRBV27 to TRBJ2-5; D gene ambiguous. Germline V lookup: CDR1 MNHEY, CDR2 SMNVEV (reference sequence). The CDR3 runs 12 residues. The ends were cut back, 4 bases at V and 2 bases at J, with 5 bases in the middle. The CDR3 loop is CASSSHQETQYF. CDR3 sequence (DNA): TGTGCCAGCAGTTCGCATCAAGAGACCCAGTACTTC.

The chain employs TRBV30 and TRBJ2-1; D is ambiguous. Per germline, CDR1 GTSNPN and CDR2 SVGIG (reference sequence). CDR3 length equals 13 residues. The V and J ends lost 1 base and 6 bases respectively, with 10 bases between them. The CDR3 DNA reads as TGTGCCTGGAGTGACCCCTACAGCAATGAGCAGTTCTTC. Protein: CAWSDPYSNEQFF.

The CDR3 DNA reads as TGTGCCAGTAGTATGTTTCGCCATCATGGCTACACCTTC. Encoded protein: CASSMFRHHGYTF. V is TRBV19 and J is TRBJ1-2; D gene unclear. The CDR3 sequence is 13 residues long. V gave up 3 bases and J gave up 6 bases, with 11 bases separating them. Germline CDR1 is LNHDA and CDR2 is SQIVND (reference sequence).

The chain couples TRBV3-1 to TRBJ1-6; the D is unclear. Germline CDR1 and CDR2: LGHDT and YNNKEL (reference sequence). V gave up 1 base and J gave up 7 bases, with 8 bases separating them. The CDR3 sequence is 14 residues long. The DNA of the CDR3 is TGTGCCAGCAGCCAAGTGGGTCGGAATTCACCCCTCCACTTT. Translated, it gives CASSQVGRNSPLHF.

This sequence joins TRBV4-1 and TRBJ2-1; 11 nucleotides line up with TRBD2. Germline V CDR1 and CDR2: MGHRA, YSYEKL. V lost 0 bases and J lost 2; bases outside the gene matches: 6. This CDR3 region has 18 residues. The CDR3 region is CASSQDSVGLAAYNEQFF. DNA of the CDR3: TGCGCCAGCAGCCAAGATTCAGTGGGACTAGCGGCCTACAATGAGCAGTTCTTC.

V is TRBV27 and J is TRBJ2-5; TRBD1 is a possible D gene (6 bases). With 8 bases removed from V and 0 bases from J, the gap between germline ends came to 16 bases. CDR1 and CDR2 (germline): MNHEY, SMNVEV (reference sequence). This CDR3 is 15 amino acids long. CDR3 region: CASSNSRGDQETQYF. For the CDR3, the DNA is TGTGCCAGCTCGAACTCCAGGGGAGACCAAGAGACCCAGTACTTC.

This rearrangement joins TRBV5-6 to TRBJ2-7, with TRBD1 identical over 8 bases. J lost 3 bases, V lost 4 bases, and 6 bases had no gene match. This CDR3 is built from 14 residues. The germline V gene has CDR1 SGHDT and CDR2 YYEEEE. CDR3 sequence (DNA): TGTGCCAGCAGCGTTTTGACAGGGGTCTACGAGCAGTACTTC. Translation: CASSVLTGVYEQYF.

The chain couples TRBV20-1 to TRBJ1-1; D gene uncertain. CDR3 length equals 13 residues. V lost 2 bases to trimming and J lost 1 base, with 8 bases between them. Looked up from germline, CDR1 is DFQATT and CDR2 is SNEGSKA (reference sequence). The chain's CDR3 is CSARPQENTEAFF. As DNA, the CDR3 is TGCAGTGCTAGACCCCAGGAGAACACTGAAGCTTTCTTT.

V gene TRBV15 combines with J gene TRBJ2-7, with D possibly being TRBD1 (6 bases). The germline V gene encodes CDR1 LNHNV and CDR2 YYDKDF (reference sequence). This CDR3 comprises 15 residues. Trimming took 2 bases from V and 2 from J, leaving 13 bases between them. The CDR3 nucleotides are TGTGCCACCAGCAGATCCCGACAGGCCGCCTACGAGCAGTACTTC. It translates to CATSRSRQAAYEQYF.

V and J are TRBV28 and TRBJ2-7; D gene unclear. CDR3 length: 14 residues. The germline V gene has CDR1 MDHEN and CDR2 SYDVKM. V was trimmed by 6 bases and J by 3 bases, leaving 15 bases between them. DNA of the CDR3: TGTGCCAGCAGAACCCTGTCTTTGGGCTACGAGCAGTACTTC. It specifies CASRTLSLGYEQYF.

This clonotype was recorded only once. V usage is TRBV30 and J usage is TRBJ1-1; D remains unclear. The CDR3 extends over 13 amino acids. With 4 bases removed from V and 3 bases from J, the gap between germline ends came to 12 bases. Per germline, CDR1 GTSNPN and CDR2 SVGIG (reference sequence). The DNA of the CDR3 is TGTGCCTGGAATGGGGTCCGGTACACTGAAGCTTTCTTT. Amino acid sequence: CAWNGVRYTEAFF. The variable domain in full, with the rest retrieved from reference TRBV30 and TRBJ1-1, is SQTIHQWPATLVQPVGSPLSLECTVEGTSNPNLYWYRQAAGRGLQLLFYSVGIGQISSEVPQNLSASRPQDRQFILSSKKLLLSDSGFYLCAWNGVRYTEAFFGQGTRLTVV.

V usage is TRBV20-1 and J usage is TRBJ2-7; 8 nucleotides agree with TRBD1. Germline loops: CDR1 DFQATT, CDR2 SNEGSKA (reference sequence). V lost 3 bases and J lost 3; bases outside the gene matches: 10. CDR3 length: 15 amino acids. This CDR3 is CSARDRQGLGYEQYF. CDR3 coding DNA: TGCAGTGCTAGGGACCGACAGGGGTTAGGCTACGAGCAGTACTTC.

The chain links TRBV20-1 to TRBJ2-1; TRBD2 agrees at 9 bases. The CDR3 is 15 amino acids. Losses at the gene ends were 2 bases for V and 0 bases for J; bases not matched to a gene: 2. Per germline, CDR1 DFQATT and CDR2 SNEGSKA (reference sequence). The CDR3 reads CSARFSGSSYNEQFF. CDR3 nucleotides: TGCAGTGCTAGATTTAGCGGGAGCTCCTACAATGAGCAGTTCTTC.

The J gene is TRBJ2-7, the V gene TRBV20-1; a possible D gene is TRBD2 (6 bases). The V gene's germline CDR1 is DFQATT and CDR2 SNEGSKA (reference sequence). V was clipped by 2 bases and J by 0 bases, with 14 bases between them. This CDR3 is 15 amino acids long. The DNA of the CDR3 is TGCAGTGCTAGACCCTCAGCGGGTAACTCCTACGAGCAGTACTTC. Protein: CSARPSAGNSYEQYF.

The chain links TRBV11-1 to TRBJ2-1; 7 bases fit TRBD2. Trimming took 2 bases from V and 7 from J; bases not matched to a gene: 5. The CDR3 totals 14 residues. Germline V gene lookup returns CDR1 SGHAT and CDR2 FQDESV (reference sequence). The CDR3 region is CASSLPLAANEQFF. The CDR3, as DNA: TGTGCCAGCAGCTTACCGCTAGCGGCTAATGAGCAGTTCTTC.

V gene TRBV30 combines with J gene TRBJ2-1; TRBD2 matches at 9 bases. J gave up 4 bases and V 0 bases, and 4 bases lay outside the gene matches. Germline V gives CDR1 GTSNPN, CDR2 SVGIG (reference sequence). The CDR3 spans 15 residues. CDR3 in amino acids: CAWSVKAGGYNEQFF. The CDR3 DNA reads TGTGCCTGGAGTGTGAAAGCGGGAGGATACAATGAGCAGTTCTTC.

Written as DNA, the CDR3 is TGTGCCAGCAGCCGCGGGGGATTCTCCTACGAGCAGTACTTC. Its protein is CASSRGGFSYEQYF. V usage is TRBV7-2 and J usage is TRBJ2-7; 7 bases fit TRBD2. Germline loops: CDR1 SGHTA, CDR2 FQGNSA. The CDR3 contains 14 residues. The trim removed 5 bases at V and 0 bases at J, leaving 4 bases unmatched.

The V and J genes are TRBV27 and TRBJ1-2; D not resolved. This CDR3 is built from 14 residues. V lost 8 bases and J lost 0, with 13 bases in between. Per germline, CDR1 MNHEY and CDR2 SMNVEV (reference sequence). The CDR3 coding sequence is TGTGCCAGCGCAACAGTATTCCCTAACTATGGCTACACCTTC. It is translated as CASATVFPNYGYTF.

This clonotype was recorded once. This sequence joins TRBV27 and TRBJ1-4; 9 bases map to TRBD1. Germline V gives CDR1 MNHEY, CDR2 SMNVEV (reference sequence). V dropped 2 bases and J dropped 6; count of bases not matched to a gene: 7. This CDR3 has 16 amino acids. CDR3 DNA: TGTGCCAGCAGTTTAGACGGACAGGGGACTGATGAAAAACTGTTTTTT. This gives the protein CASSLDGQGTDEKLFF.

CDR3 in DNA: TGTGCCAGCAGCTTAAAGCCACCGGGACAGGGACTCCCTGGGGCCAACGTCCTGACTTTC. Amino acids: CASSLKPPGQGLPGANVLTF. The V and J genes are TRBV7-4 and TRBJ2-6; 9 bases fit TRBD1. This CDR3 has 20 amino acids. V dropped 2 bases and J dropped 2; count of bases not matched to a gene: 13. Germline V gives CDR1 SGHVT, CDR2 SQSDAQ.

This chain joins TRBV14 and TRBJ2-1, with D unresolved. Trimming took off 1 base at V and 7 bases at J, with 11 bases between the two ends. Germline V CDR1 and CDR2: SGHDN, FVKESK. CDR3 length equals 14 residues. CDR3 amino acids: CASSQVALGNEQFF. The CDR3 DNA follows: TGTGCCAGCAGCCAAGTGGCACTTGGGAATGAGCAGTTCTTC.

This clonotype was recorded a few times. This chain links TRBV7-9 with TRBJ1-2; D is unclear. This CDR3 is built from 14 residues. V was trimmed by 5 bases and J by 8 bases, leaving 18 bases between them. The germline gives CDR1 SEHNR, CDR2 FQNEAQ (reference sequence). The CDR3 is CASSTPGLSGGYTF. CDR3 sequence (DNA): TGTGCCAGCAGCACTCCGGGCCTATCCGGGGGCTACACCTTC. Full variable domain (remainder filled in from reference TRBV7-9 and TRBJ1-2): DTGVSQNPRHKITKRGQNVTFRCDPISEHNRLYWYRQTLGQGPEFLTYFQNEAQLEKSRLLSDRFSAERPKGSFSTLEIQRTEQGDSAMYLCASSTPGLSGGYTFGSGTRLTVV.

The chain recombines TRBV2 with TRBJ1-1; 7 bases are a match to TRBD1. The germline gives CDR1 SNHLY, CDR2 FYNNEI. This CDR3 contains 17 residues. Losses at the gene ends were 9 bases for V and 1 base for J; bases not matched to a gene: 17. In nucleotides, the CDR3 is TGTGCCAGAGAGCTGCCACTACGAACAGGGGCGAACACTGAAGCTTTCTTT. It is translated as CARELPLRTGANTEAFF.

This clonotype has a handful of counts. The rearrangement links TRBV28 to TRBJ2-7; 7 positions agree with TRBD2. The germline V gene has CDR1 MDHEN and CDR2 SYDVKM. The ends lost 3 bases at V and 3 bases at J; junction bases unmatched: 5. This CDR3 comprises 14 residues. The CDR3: CASSLERGLYEQYF. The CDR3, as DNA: TGTGCCAGCAGTTTGGAGCGGGGACTCTACGAGCAGTACTTC. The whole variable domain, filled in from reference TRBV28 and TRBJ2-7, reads DVKVTQSSRYLVKRTGEKVFLECVQDMDHENMFWYRQDPGLGLRLIYFSYDVKMKEKGDIPEGYSVSREKKERFSLILESASTNQTSMYLCASSLERGLYEQYFGPGTRLTVT.

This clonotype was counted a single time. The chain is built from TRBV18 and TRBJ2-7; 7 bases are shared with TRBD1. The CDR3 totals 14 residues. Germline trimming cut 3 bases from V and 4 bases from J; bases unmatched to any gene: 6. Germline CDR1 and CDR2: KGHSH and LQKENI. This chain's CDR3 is CASSPSQGLYEQYF. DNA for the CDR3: TGTGCCAGCTCACCCTCACAGGGGCTGTACGAGCAGTACTTC.

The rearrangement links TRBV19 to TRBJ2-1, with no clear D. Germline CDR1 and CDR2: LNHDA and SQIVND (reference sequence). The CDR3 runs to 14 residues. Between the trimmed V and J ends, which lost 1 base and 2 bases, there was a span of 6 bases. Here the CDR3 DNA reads TGTGCCAGTAGTATAGTAGATCCCTACAATGAGCAGTTCTTC. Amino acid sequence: CASSIVDPYNEQFF.

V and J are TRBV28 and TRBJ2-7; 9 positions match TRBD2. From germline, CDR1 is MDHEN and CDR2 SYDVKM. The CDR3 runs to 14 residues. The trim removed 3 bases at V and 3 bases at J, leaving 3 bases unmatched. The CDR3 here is CASSLAGGNYEQYF. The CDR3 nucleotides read TGTGCCAGCAGTTTGGCGGGAGGGAACTACGAGCAGTACTTC. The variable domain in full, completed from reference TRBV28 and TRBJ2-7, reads DVKVTQSSRYLVKRTGEKVFLECVQDMDHENMFWYRQDPGLGLRLIYFSYDVKMKEKGDIPEGYSVSREKKERFSLILESASTNQTSMYLCASSLAGGNYEQYFGPGTRLTVT.

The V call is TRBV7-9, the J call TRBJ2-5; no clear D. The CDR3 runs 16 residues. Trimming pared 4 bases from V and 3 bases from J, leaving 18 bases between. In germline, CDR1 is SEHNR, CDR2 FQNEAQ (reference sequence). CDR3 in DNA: TGTGCCAGCAGCTCCCTCTTCGTCAGCACCAAAGAGACCCAGTACTTC. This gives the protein CASSSLFVSTKETQYF.

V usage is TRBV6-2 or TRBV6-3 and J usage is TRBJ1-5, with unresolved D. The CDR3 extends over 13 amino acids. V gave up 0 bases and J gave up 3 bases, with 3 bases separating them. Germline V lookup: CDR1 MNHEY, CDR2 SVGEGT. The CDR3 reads CASSYSDNQPQHF. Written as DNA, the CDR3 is TGTGCCAGCAGTTACTCGGACAATCAGCCCCAGCATTTT.

The CDR3 spells CASSQDPGGNQPQHF. The DNA of the CDR3 is TGCGCCAGCAGCCAAGACCCGGGCGGCAATCAGCCCCAGCATTTT. The chain joins TRBV4-3 to TRBJ1-5; D gene uncertain. The V gene's germline CDR1 is LGHNA and CDR2 YSLEER. V gave up 0 bases and J gave up 2 bases, with 8 bases separating them. This CDR3 comprises 15 residues.